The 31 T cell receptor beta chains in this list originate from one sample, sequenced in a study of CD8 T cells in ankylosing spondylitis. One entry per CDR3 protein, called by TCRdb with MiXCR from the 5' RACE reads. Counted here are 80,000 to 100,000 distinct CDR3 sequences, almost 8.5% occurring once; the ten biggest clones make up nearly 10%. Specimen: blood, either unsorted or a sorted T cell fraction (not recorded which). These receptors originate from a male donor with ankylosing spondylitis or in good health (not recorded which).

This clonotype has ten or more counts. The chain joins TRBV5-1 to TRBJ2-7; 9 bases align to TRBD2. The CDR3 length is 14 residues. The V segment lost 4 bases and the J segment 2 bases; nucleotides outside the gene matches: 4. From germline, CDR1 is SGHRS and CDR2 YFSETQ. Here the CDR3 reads CASSETSGPYEQYF. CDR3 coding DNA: TGCGCCAGCAGCGAGACTAGCGGTCCCTACGAGCAGTACTTC.

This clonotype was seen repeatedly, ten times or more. Written as DNA, the CDR3 is TGCAGCGTTGGGGACCTAGTCCATTCCGAGCAGTACTTC. Amino acid sequence: CSVGDLVHSEQYF. The chain combines TRBV29-1 with TRBJ2-7; the D call may be TRBD1 or TRBD2 (5 bases each). Trimming cost V 4 bases and J 6 bases, with 16 bases left between them. The germline CDR1 and CDR2 sequences are SQVTM and ANQGSEA. The CDR3 has 13 residues.

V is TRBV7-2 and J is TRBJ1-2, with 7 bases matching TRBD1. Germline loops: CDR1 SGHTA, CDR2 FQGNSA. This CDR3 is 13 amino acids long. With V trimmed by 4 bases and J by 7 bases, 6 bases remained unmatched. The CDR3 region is CASSSGQEFGYTF. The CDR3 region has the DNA TGTGCCAGCAGCTCTGGACAGGAGTTTGGCTACACCTTC.

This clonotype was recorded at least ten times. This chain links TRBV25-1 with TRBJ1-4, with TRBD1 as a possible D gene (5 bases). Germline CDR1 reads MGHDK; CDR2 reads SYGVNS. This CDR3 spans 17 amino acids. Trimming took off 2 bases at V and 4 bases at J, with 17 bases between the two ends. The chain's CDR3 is CASSEHRGVGDNEKLFF. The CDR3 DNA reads TGTGCCAGCAGTGAACATAGGGGAGTAGGTGATAATGAAAAACTGTTTTTT.

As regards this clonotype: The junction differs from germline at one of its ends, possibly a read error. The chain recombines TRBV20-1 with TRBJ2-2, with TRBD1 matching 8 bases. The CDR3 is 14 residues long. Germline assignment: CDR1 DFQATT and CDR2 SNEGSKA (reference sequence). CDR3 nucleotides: TGCAGTGCTCCTGCCCAGGGCATAACAGGGGGGCTGTTTTTT. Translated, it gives CSAPAQGITGGLFF.

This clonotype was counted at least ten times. The CDR3 loop reads CSAHSTDTQYF. The DNA for the CDR3 is TGCAGTGCTCATTCCACCGATACGCAGTATTTT. The rearrangement links TRBV20-1 to TRBJ2-3; D is unclear. V was cut by 5 bases and J by 6 bases, with 9 bases left in between. Germline CDR1 and CDR2: DFQATT and SNEGSKA (reference sequence). The CDR3 contains 11 residues.

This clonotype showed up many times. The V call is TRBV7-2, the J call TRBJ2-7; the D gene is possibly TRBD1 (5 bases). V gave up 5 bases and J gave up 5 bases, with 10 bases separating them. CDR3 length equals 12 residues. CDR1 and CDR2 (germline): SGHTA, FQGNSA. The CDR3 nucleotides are TGTGCCAGCAGCACCTGGGGCCACGAGCAGTACTTC. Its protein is CASSTWGHEQYF.

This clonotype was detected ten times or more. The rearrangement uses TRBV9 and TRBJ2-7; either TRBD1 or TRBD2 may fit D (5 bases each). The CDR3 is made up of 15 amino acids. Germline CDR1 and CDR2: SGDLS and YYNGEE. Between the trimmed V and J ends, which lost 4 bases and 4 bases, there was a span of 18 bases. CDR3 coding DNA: TGTGCCAGCAGCCCGACTGAGAGGGGCTCTTACGAGCAGTACTTC. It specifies CASSPTERGSYEQYF. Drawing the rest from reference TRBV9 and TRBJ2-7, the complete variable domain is DSGVTQTPKHLITATGQRVTLRCSPRSGDLSVYWYQQSLDQGLQFLIQYYNGEERAKGNILERFSAQQFPDLHSELNLSSLELGDSALYFCASSPTERGSYEQYFGPGTRLTVT.

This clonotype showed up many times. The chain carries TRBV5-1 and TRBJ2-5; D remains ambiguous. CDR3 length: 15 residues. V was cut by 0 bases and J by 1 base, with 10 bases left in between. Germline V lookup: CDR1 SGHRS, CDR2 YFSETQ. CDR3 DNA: TGCGCCAGCAGCTTGGGGGCAGGATCCCAAGAGACCCAGTACTTC. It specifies CASSLGAGSQETQYF.

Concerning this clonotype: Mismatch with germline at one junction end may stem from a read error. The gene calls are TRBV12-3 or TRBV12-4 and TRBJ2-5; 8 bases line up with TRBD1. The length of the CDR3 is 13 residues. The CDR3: CTSSVTGGETQYF. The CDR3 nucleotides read TGTACCAGCAGTGTCACAGGGGGGGAGACCCAGTACTTC.

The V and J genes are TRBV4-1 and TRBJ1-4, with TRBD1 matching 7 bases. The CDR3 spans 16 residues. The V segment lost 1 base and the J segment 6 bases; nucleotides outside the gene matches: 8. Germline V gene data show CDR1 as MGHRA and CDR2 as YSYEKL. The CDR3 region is CASSQVLGQNHEKLFF. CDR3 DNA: TGCGCCAGCAGCCAAGTACTGGGACAGAACCATGAAAAACTGTTTTTT.

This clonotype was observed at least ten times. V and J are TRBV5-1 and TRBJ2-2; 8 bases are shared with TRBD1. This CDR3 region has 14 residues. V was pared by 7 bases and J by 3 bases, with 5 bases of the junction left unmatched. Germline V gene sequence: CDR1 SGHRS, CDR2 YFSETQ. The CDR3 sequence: CASYGQGYTGELFF. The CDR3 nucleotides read TGCGCCAGCTACGGACAGGGTTACACCGGGGAGCTGTTTTTT.

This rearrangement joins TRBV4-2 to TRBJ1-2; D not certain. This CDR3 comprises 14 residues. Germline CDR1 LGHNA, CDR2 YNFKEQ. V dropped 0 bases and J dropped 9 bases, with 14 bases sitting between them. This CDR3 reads CASSQESLWESYTF. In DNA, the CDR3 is TGTGCCAGCAGCCAAGAAAGTCTTTGGGAGAGCTACACCTTC.

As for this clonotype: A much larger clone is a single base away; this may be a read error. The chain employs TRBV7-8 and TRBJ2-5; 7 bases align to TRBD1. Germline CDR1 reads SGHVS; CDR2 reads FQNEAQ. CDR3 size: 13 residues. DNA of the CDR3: TGTGTCAGCAGCCCGTACAGGGGAGAGACCCAGTACTTC. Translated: CVSSPYRGETQYF.

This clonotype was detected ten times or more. This CDR3 is CATSRDYPLLRHTEAFF. The DNA of the CDR3 is TGTGCCACCAGCAGAGATTACCCCCTCCTAAGGCACACTGAAGCTTTCTTT. The chain joins TRBV15 to TRBJ1-1; D gene uncertain. CDR3 size: 17 residues. Germline V gene lookup returns CDR1 LNHNV and CDR2 YYDKDF (reference sequence). Trimming took 0 bases from V and 3 from J, leaving 17 bases between them.

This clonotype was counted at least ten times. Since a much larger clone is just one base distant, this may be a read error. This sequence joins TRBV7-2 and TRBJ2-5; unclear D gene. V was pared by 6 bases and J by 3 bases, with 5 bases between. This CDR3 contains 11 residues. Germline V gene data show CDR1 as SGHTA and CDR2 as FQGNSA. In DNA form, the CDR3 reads TGTGCCAGCAGTTATAAAGAGACCCAGTACTTC. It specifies CASSYKETQYF.

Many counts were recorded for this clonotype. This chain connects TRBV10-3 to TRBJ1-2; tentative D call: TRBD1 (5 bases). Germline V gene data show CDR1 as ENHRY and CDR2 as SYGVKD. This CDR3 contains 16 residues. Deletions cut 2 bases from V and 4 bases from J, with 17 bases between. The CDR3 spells CAISEPPEGRPYGYTF. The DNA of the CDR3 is TGTGCCATCAGTGAGCCGCCTGAGGGACGGCCCTATGGCTACACCTTC.

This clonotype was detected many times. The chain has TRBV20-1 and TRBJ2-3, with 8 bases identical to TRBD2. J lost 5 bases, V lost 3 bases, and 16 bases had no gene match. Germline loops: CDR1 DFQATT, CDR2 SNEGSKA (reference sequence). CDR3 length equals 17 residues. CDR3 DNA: TGCAGTGCTAGTGTAAGCGGGGGCCCTTCCTTTTTAGATACGCAGTATTTT. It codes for CSASVSGGPSFLDTQYF.

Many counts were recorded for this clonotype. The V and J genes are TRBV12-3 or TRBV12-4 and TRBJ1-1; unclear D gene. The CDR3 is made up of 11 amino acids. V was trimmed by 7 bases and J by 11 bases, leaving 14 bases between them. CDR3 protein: CASTIGLRAFF. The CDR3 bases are TGTGCCAGCACCATCGGTCTCAGGGCTTTCTTT.

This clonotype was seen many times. CDR3 bases: TGTGCCAGCAGCTTATACCCTAGCGGGGGGTCGTATGAGCAGTTCTTC. This encodes CASSLYPSGGSYEQFF. V gene TRBV7-6 combines with J gene TRBJ2-1, with 11 bases identical to TRBD2. The ends lost 2 bases at V and 8 bases at J; junction bases unmatched: 8. The CDR3 length is 16 residues. Germline loops: CDR1 SGHVS, CDR2 FNYEAQ.

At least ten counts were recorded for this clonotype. DNA for the CDR3: TGTGCCAGCAGCTTAGCCCCGCTAGCGGGAGGATCGAGAACCGGGGAGCTGTTTTTT. Encoded protein: CASSLAPLAGGSRTGELFF. The chain is built from TRBV7-6 and TRBJ2-2, with 11 bases aligning to TRBD2. The V gene's germline CDR1 is SGHVS and CDR2 FNYEAQ. The CDR3 has 19 residues. With V trimmed by 0 bases and J by 5 bases, 11 bases remained unmatched. Full variable domain (missing parts from reference TRBV7-6 and TRBJ2-2): GAGVSQSPRYKVTKRGQDVALRCDPISGHVSLYWYRQALGQGPEFLTYFNYEAQQDKSGLPNDRFSAERPEGSISTLTIQRTEQRDSAMYRCASSLAPLAGGSRTGELFFGEGSRLTVL.

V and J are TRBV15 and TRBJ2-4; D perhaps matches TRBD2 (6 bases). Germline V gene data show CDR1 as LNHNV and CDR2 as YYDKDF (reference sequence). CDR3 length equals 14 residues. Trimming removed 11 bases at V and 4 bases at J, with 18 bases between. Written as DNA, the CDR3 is TGTGCCGCCAAAGATGGGGGGAAAAAAAACATTCAGTACTTC. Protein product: CAAKDGGKKNIQYF.

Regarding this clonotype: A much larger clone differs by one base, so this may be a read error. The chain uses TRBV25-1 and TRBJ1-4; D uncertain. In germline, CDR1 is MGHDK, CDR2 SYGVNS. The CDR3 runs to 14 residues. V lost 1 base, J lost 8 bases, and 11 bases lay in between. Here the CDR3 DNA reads TGTGCCAGCAGTGAATGGTCGGAGAAAGAAAAACTGTTTTTT. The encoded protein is CASSEWSEKEKLFF.

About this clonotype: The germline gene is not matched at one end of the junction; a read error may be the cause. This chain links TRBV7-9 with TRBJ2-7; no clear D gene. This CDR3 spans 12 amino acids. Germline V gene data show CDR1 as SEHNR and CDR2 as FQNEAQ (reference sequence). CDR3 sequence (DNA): TGTGCCAGCAGCTTCAAGCCCTACGGGCAGTACTTC. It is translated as CASSFKPYGQYF.

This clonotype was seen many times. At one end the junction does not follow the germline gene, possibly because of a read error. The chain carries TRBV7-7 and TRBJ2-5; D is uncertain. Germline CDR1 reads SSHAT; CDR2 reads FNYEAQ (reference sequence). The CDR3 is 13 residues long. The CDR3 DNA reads TGTGCTAGCAGCTTACTCATAAGAGAGACCCAGTACTTC. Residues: CASSLLIRETQYF.

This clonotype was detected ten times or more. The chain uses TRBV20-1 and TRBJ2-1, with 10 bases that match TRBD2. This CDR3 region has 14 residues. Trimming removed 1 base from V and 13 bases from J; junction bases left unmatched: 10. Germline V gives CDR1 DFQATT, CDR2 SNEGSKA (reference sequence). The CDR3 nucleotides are TGCAGTGCTAGAGGGGGGCTAGCGGGGGACCCTCAGTTCTTC. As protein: CSARGGLAGDPQFF.

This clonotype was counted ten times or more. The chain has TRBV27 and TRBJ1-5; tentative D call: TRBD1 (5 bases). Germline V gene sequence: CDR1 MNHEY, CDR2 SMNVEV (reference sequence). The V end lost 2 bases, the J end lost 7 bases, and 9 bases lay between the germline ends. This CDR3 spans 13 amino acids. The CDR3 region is CASSLGGGQPQHF. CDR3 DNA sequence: TGTGCCAGCAGTTTAGGGGGAGGCCAGCCCCAGCATTTT.

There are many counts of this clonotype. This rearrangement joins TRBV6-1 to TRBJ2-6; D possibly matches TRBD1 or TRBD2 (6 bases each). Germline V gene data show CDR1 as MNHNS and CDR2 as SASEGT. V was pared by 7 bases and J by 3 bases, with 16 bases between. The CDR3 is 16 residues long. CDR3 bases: TGTGCCAGCACCCGAAGGGGGGCGTATGGGGCCAACGTCCTGACTTTC. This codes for CASTRRGAYGANVLTF.

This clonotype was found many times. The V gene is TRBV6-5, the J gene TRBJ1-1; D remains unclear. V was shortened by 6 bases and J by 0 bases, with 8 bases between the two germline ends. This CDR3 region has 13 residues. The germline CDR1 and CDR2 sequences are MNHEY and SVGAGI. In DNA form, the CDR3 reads TGTGCCAGCAGGTTAGACATGAACACTGAAGCTTTCTTT. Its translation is CASRLDMNTEAFF.

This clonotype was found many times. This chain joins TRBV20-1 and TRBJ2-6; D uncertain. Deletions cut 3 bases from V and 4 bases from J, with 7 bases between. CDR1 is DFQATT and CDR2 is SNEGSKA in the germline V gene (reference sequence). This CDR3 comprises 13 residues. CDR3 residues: CSASRHGANVLTF. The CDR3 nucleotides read TGCAGTGCTAGTCGTCACGGGGCCAACGTCCTGACTTTC.

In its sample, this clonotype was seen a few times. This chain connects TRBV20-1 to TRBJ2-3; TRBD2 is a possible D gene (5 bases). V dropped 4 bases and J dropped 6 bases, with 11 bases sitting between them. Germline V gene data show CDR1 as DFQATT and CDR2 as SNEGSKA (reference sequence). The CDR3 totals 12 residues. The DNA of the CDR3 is TGCAGTGCTACAGCGGCGTCCGATACGCAGTATTTT. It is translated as CSATAASDTQYF.